This TCR beta chain was captured in a study of cytomegalovirus exposure and HLA in healthy donors. Study background: Around 78 million unique TCRs, all from HLA-typed donors, were included in an early release of the data.

The study ran its PCR with 60 Vbeta and 13 Jbeta primers. The method was immunoSEQ multiplex PCR; TCRdb's version includes in-frame clones alone and lacks a portion of them. The data show around 140,000 clones, 64% seen once. The CDR3 is 15 amino acids. V lost 3 bases and J lost 4; bases outside the gene matches: 6. The V gene's germline CDR1 is SGHNT and CDR2 YYREEE (reference sequence). The clonotype originates from a woman in her thirties or forties in good health and CMV-seronegative. Sequenced material: PBMCs. The V and J genes are TRBV5-4 and TRBJ1-2; 10 bases agree with TRBD1. The CDR3 spells CASSSSGQGGYGYTF. The CDR3, as DNA: TGTGCCAGCAGCTCTAGTGGACAGGGGGGCTATGGCTACACCTTC.